The 21 T cell receptor beta chains below all came from one sample that was sequenced in a study of T-cell reconstitution after alpha-beta-depleted transplantation in children. For TCRbeta, the library was prepared with unique molecular identifiers. A single record per CDR3 protein comes from TCRdb applying MiXCR to the PCR reads. The sample has about 190,000 distinct CDR3 sequences, 6% to 7% seen once. Sequenced material: PBMCs from the stem cell graft donor, taken from the stem cell graft. The source is a human donor who donated a stem cell graft to a child with Wiskott-Aldrich syndrome.

This clonotype has at least ten counts. For the CDR3, the DNA is TGCGCCAGCAGCTTCGGACAGAACACTGAAGCTTTCTTT. Amino acid sequence: CASSFGQNTEAFF. This chain links TRBV5-1 with TRBJ1-1; D is perhaps TRBD1 (5 bases). With 2 bases removed from V and 1 base from J, the gap between germline ends came to 6 bases. This CDR3 is built from 13 residues. CDR1 and CDR2 (germline): SGHRS, YFSETQ.

Comment on this clonotype: No conserved phenylalanine or tryptophan ends this CDR3, so it is likely a read error. The chain uses TRBV6-2 or TRBV6-3 and TRBJ2-1; TRBD2 matches 8 bases. This CDR3 spans 16 amino acids. Germline-derived CDR1 and CDR2 are MNHEY and SVGEGT. V gave up 2 bases and J gave up 4 bases; unmatched junction bases: 7. The CDR3 loop is CASSYPGTRTYNEQFL. In DNA, the CDR3 is TGTGCCAGCAGTTACCCGGGGACTAGAACATACAATGAGCAGTTCTTA.

About this clonotype: This clone may be a read error of a much larger clone one base away. This chain joins TRBV5-8 and TRBJ2-2; unclear D gene. The CDR3 has 10 amino acids. From germline, CDR1 is SGHTS and CDR2 YDEGEE. In DNA, the CDR3 is TGTCCCAGCAACGCCGGGGAGCTGTTTTTT. Translating gives CPSNAGELFF.

At least ten counts were recorded for this clonotype. J is TRBJ2-1 and V is TRBV6-2 or TRBV6-3; 7 bases line up with TRBD2. V lost 1 base and J lost 7; bases outside the gene matches: 4. This CDR3 contains 14 residues. Germline V gene data show CDR1 as MNHEY and CDR2 as SVGEGT. The CDR3 reads CASSYLREGNEQFF. The CDR3 nucleotides are TGTGCCAGCAGTTACTTAAGGGAGGGAAATGAGCAGTTCTTC.

In its sample, this clonotype was seen many times. The gene calls are TRBV29-1 and TRBJ1-5; D gene unclear. V was cut by 1 base and J by 4 bases, with 8 bases left in between. The CDR3 loop spans 13 amino acids. CDR1 and CDR2 from the germline V gene are SQVTM and ANQGSEA. The CDR3 DNA sequence: TGCAGCGTTGAAGTACGCCTAAATCAGCCCCAGCATTTT. Protein sequence: CSVEVRLNQPQHF.

This clonotype was detected ten times or more. The chain employs TRBV27 and TRBJ2-7; 7 nucleotides agree with TRBD1. Unmatched junction bases numbered 4, after V lost 0 bases and J lost 2 bases. The CDR3 consists of 15 residues. CDR1 is MNHEY, CDR2 SMNVEV, per germline (reference sequence). The chain's CDR3 is CASSLSQGSTYEQYF. The DNA for the CDR3 is TGTGCCAGCAGTTTATCACAGGGGAGTACCTACGAGCAGTACTTC.

The table lists this clonotype with many counts. V gene TRBV5-5 combines with J gene TRBJ1-2, with D tentatively TRBD1 (6 bases). Germline lookup yields CDR1 SGHKS and CDR2 YYEKEE (reference sequence). Trimming cost V 3 bases and J 2 bases, with 8 bases left between them. The CDR3 contains 13 residues. CDR3 amino acids: CASSWTENYGYTF. CDR3 coding DNA: TGTGCCAGCAGCTGGACAGAGAACTATGGCTACACCTTC. The full variable domain, rest sourced from reference TRBV5-5 and TRBJ1-2, is DAGVTQSPTHLIKTRGQQVTLRCSPISGHKSVSWYQQVLGQGPQFIFQYYEKEERGRGNFPDRFSARQFPNYSSELNVNALLLGDSALYLCASSWTENYGYTFGSGTRLTVV.

This clonotype has a count of ten or more. The chain recombines TRBV5-1 with TRBJ1-1, with 7 bases aligning to TRBD1. Per germline, CDR1 SGHRS and CDR2 YFSETQ. Trimming removed 4 bases from V and 5 bases from J; junction bases left unmatched: 8. The CDR3 is made up of 14 amino acids. This CDR3 reads CASSRDRAGTEAFF. Here the CDR3 DNA reads TGCGCCAGCAGCCGCGACAGGGCGGGAACTGAAGCTTTCTTT.

This clonotype occurred many times. The chain uses TRBV12-3 or TRBV12-4 and TRBJ2-1, with 8 bases identical to TRBD2. The CDR3 spans 15 residues. The V and J ends lost 6 bases and 2 bases, in that order; junction bases with no gene match: 6. The CDR3 DNA sequence: TGTGCCAGCAGCACTAGCGGAGAAACCTACAATGAGCAGTTCTTC. Encoded protein: CASSTSGETYNEQFF.

There are many counts of this clonotype. CDR3 sequence: CSQMRQVNTEAFF. The CDR3, as DNA: TGCAGCCAAATGAGACAGGTGAACACTGAAGCTTTCTTT. The chain is built from TRBV20-1 and TRBJ1-1; weak D call: TRBD1 (6 bases). CDR1 is DFQATT, CDR2 SNEGSKA, per germline (reference sequence). This CDR3 spans 13 amino acids.

This clonotype was picked up many times. The genes are TRBV29-1 and TRBJ2-3, with D unresolved. The germline V gene has CDR1 SQVTM and CDR2 ANQGSEA. The CDR3 contains 14 residues. V lost 3 bases, J lost 2 bases, and 12 bases lay in between. The CDR3 loop is CSVDTTGITDTQYF. The DNA of the CDR3 is TGCAGCGTTGACACGACGGGTATCACAGATACGCAGTATTTT.

This clonotype has ten or more counts. The gene calls are TRBV5-5 and TRBJ1-1; possibly TRBD1 for D (6 bases). The germline CDR1 and CDR2 sequences are SGHKS and YYEKEE (reference sequence). The CDR3 spans 16 residues. The germline V and J ends were trimmed by 4 bases and 4 bases, with 20 bases remaining between them. CDR3 loop: CASSIDEQGFSTEAFF. The DNA of the CDR3 is TGTGCCAGCAGCATAGACGAACAGGGATTCAGCACTGAAGCTTTCTTT.

This clonotype was seen repeatedly, ten times or more. This sequence joins TRBV6-5 and TRBJ1-1; unclear D gene. The V gene lost 6 bases and the J gene lost 0 bases, with 8 bases spanning the gap. The CDR3 extends over 13 amino acids. Germline CDR1 reads MNHEY; CDR2 reads SVGAGI. The CDR3 bases are TGTGCCAGCAGGCTTACACTGAACACTGAAGCTTTCTTT. It is translated as CASRLTLNTEAFF.

This clonotype came up many times. The V call is TRBV7-2, the J call TRBJ2-3, with D tentatively TRBD2 (5 bases). Germline values: CDR1 SGHTA, CDR2 FQGNSA. Trimming took off 7 bases at V and 0 bases at J, with 17 bases between the two ends. The CDR3 has 16 residues. The CDR3: CASTRRGATSTDTQYF. In DNA form, the CDR3 reads TGTGCCAGCACCCGCCGGGGAGCTACTAGCACAGATACGCAGTATTTT.

This clonotype has ten or more counts. The J gene is TRBJ1-2, the V gene TRBV20-1, with 8 positions matching TRBD1. J was trimmed by 3 bases and V by 6 bases; bases with no gene match: 12. The CDR3 covers 15 residues. Germline V gives CDR1 DFQATT, CDR2 SNEGSKA (reference sequence). DNA of the CDR3: TGCAGTGCGGGACTCGGCAGGGGGCTCGACTATGGCTACACCTTC. It specifies CSAGLGRGLDYGYTF.

This clonotype was observed a few times. The chain joins TRBV18 to TRBJ1-6, with D possibly matching TRBD1 (6 bases). Germline lookup yields CDR1 KGHSH and CDR2 LQKENI. The CDR3 is made up of 17 amino acids. V lost 3 bases, J lost 5 bases, and 17 bases lay in between. CDR3 amino acids: CASSPLPAGQNNSPLHF. The DNA of the CDR3 is TGTGCCAGCTCACCTCTCCCCGCAGGACAGAATAATTCACCCCTCCACTTT.

In its sample, this clonotype was seen many times. The J gene is TRBJ2-7, the V gene TRBV20-1; TRBD2 agrees at 11 bases. The J segment lost 1 base and the V segment lost 6 bases, leaving 2 bases of the junction unmatched. Looked up from germline, CDR1 is DFQATT and CDR2 is SNEGSKA (reference sequence). CDR3 size: 13 residues. CDR3 protein: CSASSGGSYEQYF. DNA of the CDR3: TGCAGTGCCTCTAGCGGGGGGTCCTACGAGCAGTACTTC.

The rearrangement joins TRBV4-2 to TRBJ2-7; unclear D gene. Germline V lookup: CDR1 LGHNA, CDR2 YNFKEQ. The length of the CDR3 is 14 residues. Trimming removed 1 base from V and 4 bases from J, with 11 bases in between. The CDR3 region has the DNA TGTGCCAGCAGCCAAGGTCCATCCCGGTACGAGCAGTACTTC. This gives the protein CASSQGPSRYEQYF.

This clonotype was seen repeatedly, ten times or more. The gene calls are TRBV7-8 and TRBJ1-2; 7 bases fit TRBD1. The J segment lost 3 bases and the V segment lost 6 bases, leaving 4 bases of the junction unmatched. This CDR3 region has 13 residues. Germline V lookup: CDR1 SGHVS, CDR2 FQNEAQ. DNA for the CDR3: TGTGCCAGCAGACCTGGGACAGACTATGGCTACACCTTC. Translation: CASRPGTDYGYTF. The full variable domain, completed using reference TRBV7-8 and TRBJ1-2, is GAGVSQSPRYKVAKRGQDVALRCDPISGHVSLFWYQQALGQGPEFLTYFQNEAQLDKSGLPSDRFFAERPEGSVSTLKIQRTQQEDSAVYLCASRPGTDYGYTFGSGTRLTVV.

This clonotype has a count of ten or more. This chain links TRBV11-2 with TRBJ2-1; D not certain. This CDR3 has 19 amino acids. The germline CDR1 and CDR2 sequences are SGHAT and FQNNGV. With 1 base removed from V and 2 bases from J, the gap between germline ends came to 21 bases. CDR3 sequence: CASSLGVSISQTTYNEQFF. In DNA, the CDR3 is TGTGCCAGCAGCTTAGGAGTCAGTATTTCTCAAACAACCTACAATGAGCAGTTCTTC.

This clonotype was seen repeatedly, ten times or more. This rearrangement joins TRBV20-1 to TRBJ2-7; D perhaps matches TRBD2 (5 bases). The CDR3 loop spans 15 amino acids. Trimming removed 0 bases from V and 1 base from J, with 13 bases in between. The germline V gene encodes CDR1 DFQATT and CDR2 SNEGSKA (reference sequence). The CDR3 DNA reads TGCAGTGCTAGAGATACGGGATTTCTTTCCTACGAGCAGTACTTC. This translates into CSARDTGFLSYEQYF.